Listed below are T cell receptor beta chains from one sample, sequenced in a study of beta chain features in type 1 diabetes. Clones were sequenced by immunoSEQ multiplex PCR, and TCRdb holds only the in-frame ones, with some missing. The data contain 350,000 or so clones, 20% of them singletons. Sequencing was done on a sample of naive CD4+ T cells from blood. These TCRs come from a woman between 18 and 29 years old in good health. CDR3s include the opening cysteine and the closing phenylalanine or tryptophan. Fields, in order: V gene, CDR3 length, CDR3 protein.

TRBV4-1,18,CASSLVVLLAGVTYEQYF
TRBV2,11,CASSDRDRYTF
TRBV10-3,13,CAIRGQSQETQYF
TRBV9,15,CASSVATGSTYEQYF
TRBV30,14,CAWSPTTGKETQYF
TRBV11-3,14,CASSSRSSYNEQFF
TRBV29-1,12,CSAGNPTYEQYF
TRBV7-9,13,CATWDRENTEAFF
TRBV30,15,CAWSNLGQANNEQFF
TRBV5-1,15,CASSLTGPPGSEAFF
TRBV7-2,17,CASSLTAGGLISGELFF
TRBV30,14,CAWSVSDRAQPQHF
TRBV9,15,CASSNSGSSYNEQFF
TRBV4-3,17,CASSQDMGTAEANEQFF
TRBV4-2,14,CASSQNDRDGSAFF
TRBV7-6,15,CASSIRGSGANVLTF
TRBV9,15,CASSVGGDRGDEQYF
TRBV7-2,12,CASSLFGYEQYF
TRBV5-4,14,CASSLAKGSDTQYF
TRBV5-1,16,CASSLEGASSGNTIYF
TRBV30,13,CATNGQGNQPQHF
TRBV11-1,14,CASRGTAIRNGYTF
TRBV5-1,16,CASSPEVSSRSGELFF
TRBV30,14,CAFRLERVTDTQYF
TRBV7-9,14,CASSSLDRSEKLFF
TRBV7-9,12,CASSLDGVPRYF
TRBV11-3,13,CASRGQGTETQYF
TRBV6-5,12,CATGGAGQPQHF
TRBV7-9,16,CASSIWSRVRIETQYF
TRBV19,11,CASRYYNEQFF
TRBV7-9,14,CASSGLTGDTEAFF
TRBV18,14,CASSPNGRNTEAFF
TRBV7-9,13,CASSLVRSGELFF
TRBV7-9,15,CASSLRLAGGSEQFF
TRBV2,14,CASSVGQGPRPQHF
TRBV6-6,13,CASSYRGGHEQYF
TRBV18,16,CASSLRGTPTHSPLHF
TRBV30,16,CAWCTRSPPLREEQFF
TRBV5-1,16,CASSSRQGANTGELFF
TRBV7-8,18,CASSPQTTSGGAGGELFF
TRBV6-5,13,CASRKTGAYEQYF
TRBV6-6,14,CASIDRGAYNEQFF
TRBV5-1,14,CASSLLAGSYEQYF
TRBV2,14,CASTRENRYNEQFF
TRBV2,15,CASSSDRVSTYEQYF
TRBV7-3,15,CASSLGTRSTDTQYF
TRBV5-1,12,CASSSRSYGYTF
TRBV5-1,15,CASSPQGRWEETQYF
TRBV5-6,16,CASSLTSRTAYNEQFF